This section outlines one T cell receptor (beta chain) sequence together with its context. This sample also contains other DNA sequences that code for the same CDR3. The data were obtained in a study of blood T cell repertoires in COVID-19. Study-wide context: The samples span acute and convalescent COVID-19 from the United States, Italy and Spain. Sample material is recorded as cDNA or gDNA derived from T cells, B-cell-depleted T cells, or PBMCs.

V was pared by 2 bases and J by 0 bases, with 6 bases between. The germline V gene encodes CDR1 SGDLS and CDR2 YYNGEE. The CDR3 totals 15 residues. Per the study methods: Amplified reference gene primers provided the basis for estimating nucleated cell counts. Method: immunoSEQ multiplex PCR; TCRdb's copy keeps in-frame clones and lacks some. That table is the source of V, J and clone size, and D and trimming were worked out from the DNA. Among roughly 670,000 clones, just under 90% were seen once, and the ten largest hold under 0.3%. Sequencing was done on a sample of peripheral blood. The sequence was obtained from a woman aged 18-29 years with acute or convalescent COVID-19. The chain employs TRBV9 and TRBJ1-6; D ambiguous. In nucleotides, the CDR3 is TGTGCCAGCAGCGTGCGGAGCTCCTATAATTCACCCCTCCACTTT. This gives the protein CASSVRSSYNSPLHF.